The 7 T cell receptor beta chains given below trace back to one sample, sequenced in a study of shared clonotypes between healthy human individuals. Naive CD8 cells lacked CD45RO and underwent positive selection for CCR7, leaving out terminally differentiated effector memory CD45RA+ cells. Sequencing used immunoSEQ multiplex PCR; TCRdb keeps in-frame clones, though not all of them. The sample has millions of clones, approximately 95% seen once; the top ten hold about 1.1%. The sample comprised naive CD8+ T cells sorted from blood. The receptor source for this set is a man between 18 and 29 years old in good health.

This chain uses TRBV6-6 with TRBJ1-1; D perhaps matches TRBD1 (6 bases). The CDR3 is 12 residues long. V was trimmed by 11 bases and J by 5 bases, leaving 15 bases between them. In germline, CDR1 is MNHNY, CDR2 SVGAGI (reference sequence). The CDR3 is CAGRGGGTEAFF. The CDR3 coding sequence is TGTGCCGGGAGAGGGGGAGGTACTGAAGCTTTCTTT.

J is TRBJ2-7 and V is TRBV10-3; TRBD1 might be the D (5 bases). The V end lost 5 bases, the J end lost 0 bases, and 11 bases lay between the germline ends. From germline, CDR1 is ENHRY and CDR2 SYGVKD. This CDR3 is 14 amino acids long. The CDR3 bases are TGTGCCATCAGTAACCTTGACAGCTCCTACGAGCAGTACTTC. It encodes CAISNLDSSYEQYF.

The rearrangement joins TRBV11-2 to TRBJ2-7; TRBD2 might be the D (6 bases). V lost 9 bases, J lost 2 bases, and 17 bases lay in between. This CDR3 contains 14 residues. Germline loops: CDR1 SGHAT, CDR2 FQNNGV. The DNA for the CDR3 is TGTGCCAGTCAGAACGTGGGGGGTACCTACGAGCAGTACTTC. Encoded protein: CASQNVGGTYEQYF.

A single count supports this clone. The chain links TRBV4-3 to TRBJ2-7, with D unresolved. Between the trimmed V and J ends, which lost 0 bases and 5 bases, there was a span of 20 bases. CDR3 length: 17 residues. Germline CDR1 reads LGHNA; CDR2 reads YSLEER. CDR3 in DNA: TGCGCCAGCAGCCAAGATCGGGCGTCTTGGCAGGCCGACGAGCAGTACTTC. Translated: CASSQDRASWQADEQYF.

This clone was counted a single time. The chain joins TRBV7-9 to TRBJ2-5, with D tentatively TRBD2 (6 bases). V was clipped by 3 bases and J by 3 bases, with 20 bases between them. The CDR3 runs to 17 residues. The germline V gene has CDR1 SEHNR and CDR2 FQNEAQ (reference sequence). The CDR3 DNA is TGTGCCAGCAGCTTGTGGGGCTCGGCGGGAATGGAAGAGACCCAGTACTTC. Encoded protein: CASSLWGSAGMEETQYF.

This sequence joins TRBV4-1 and TRBJ2-7; D not resolved. This CDR3 is 16 amino acids long. CDR1 and CDR2 (germline): MGHRA, YSYEKL. Between the trimmed V and J ends, which lost 0 bases and 2 bases, there was a span of 14 bases. CDR3: CASSQDSGTTTYEQYF. The CDR3, as DNA: TGCGCCAGCAGCCAAGACTCAGGAACCACCACCTACGAGCAGTACTTC.

The gene calls are TRBV27 and TRBJ2-7; D is uncertain. CDR1 MNHEY and CDR2 SMNVEV come from the germline V gene (reference sequence). Deletions cut 5 bases from V and 6 bases from J, with 14 bases between. The length of the CDR3 is 13 residues. CDR3 sequence reads: CASSPSLNSEQYF. CDR3 bases: TGTGCCAGCAGTCCCTCCCTCAACAGCGAGCAGTACTTC.